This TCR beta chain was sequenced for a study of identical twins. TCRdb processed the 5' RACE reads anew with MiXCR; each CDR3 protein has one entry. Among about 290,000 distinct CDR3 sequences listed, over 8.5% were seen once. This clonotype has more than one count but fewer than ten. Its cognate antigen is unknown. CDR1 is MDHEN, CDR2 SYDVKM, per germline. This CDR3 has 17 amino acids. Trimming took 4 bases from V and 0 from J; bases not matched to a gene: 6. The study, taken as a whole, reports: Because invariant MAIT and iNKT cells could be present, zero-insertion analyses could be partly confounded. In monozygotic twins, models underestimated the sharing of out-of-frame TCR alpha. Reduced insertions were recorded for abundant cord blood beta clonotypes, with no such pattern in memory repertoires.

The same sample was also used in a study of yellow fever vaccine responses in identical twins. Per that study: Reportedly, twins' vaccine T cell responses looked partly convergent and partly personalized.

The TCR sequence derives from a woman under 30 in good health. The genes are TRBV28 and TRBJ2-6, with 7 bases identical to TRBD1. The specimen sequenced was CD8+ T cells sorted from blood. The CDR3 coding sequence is TGTGCCAGCAGTTCCGGGACAGTGGGCTCTGGGGCCAACGTCCTGACTTTC. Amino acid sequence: CASSSGTVGSGANVLTF.